These 11 T cell receptor beta chains share one sample of origin, sequenced in a study of T cell responses to AZD1222 COVID-19 vaccine. Assay: immunoSEQ multiplex PCR; the TCRdb copy retains only in-frame clones and omits some. The data contain under 120,000 clones, 92% of them singletons. Source: peripheral blood, taken on day 0 of AZD1222 vaccination. Every receptor here comes from an adult in good health.

This rearrangement joins TRBV7-9 to TRBJ2-7; D is possibly TRBD1 (5 bases). The CDR3 covers 14 residues. Germline assignment: CDR1 SEHNR and CDR2 FQNEAQ (reference sequence). Trimming left V 1 base short and J 2 bases short, with 9 bases between. The CDR3 protein is CASSLVGAAYEQYF. The CDR3 DNA is TGTGCCAGCAGCTTAGTTGGGGCAGCCTACGAGCAGTACTTC. The full variable domain, in which reference TRBV7-9 and TRBJ2-7 provide the parts outside the CDR3, is DTGVSQNPRHKITKRGQNVTFRCDPISEHNRLYWYRQTLGQGPEFLTYFQNEAQLEKSRLLSDRFSAERPKGSFSTLEIQRTEQGDSAMYLCASSLVGAAYEQYFGPGTRLTVT.

The chain uses TRBV14 and TRBJ1-6; no clear D. Germline lookup yields CDR1 SGHDN and CDR2 FVKESK. There are 13 residues in the CDR3. V lost 10 bases and J 9 bases, leaving 16 bases between the germline ends. The CDR3 bases are TGTGCCACCGGAGCGGGTATGGGTTCACCCCTCCACTTT. It specifies CATGAGMGSPLHF.

The rearrangement joins TRBV7-9 to TRBJ2-1; D not resolved. The CDR3 is 11 amino acids. Germline V gene sequence: CDR1 SEHNR, CDR2 FQNEAQ (reference sequence). The V end lost 5 bases, the J end lost 9 bases, and 8 bases lay between the germline ends. This chain's CDR3 is CASSPRSEQFF. The CDR3, as DNA: TGTGCCAGCAGCCCGAGAAGTGAGCAGTTCTTC.

The chain combines TRBV6-1 with TRBJ2-2, with D uncertain. The V gene lost 2 bases and the J gene lost 3 bases, with 10 bases spanning the gap. Germline CDR1 and CDR2: MNHNS and SASEGT. The length of the CDR3 is 15 residues. CDR3 residues: CASSERAEHTGELFF. The CDR3 coding sequence is TGTGCCAGCAGTGAACGGGCAGAACACACCGGGGAGCTGTTTTTT.

The chain uses TRBV6-2 or TRBV6-3 and TRBJ1-5; TRBD1 might be the D (5 bases). CDR1 is MNHEY, CDR2 SVGEGT, per germline. The germline V and J ends were trimmed by 5 bases and 11 bases, with 16 bases remaining between them. This CDR3 is 13 amino acids long. Written as DNA, the CDR3 is TGTGCCAGCAGTACGGGGCTTGAGGCAGCCCAGCATTTT. Translation gives CASSTGLEAAQHF.

For the CDR3, the DNA is TGTGCCAGCAGTTTTTCAGATCAGCCCCAGCATTTT. Translated: CASSFSDQPQHF. The rearrangement joins TRBV28 to TRBJ1-5; unclear D gene. CDR3 length equals 12 residues. Germline CDR1 reads MDHEN; CDR2 reads SYDVKM. With 3 bases removed from V and 5 bases from J, the gap between germline ends came to 5 bases.

V is TRBV7-9 and J is TRBJ1-1; no reliable D call. This CDR3 has 11 residues. The germline V gene has CDR1 SEHNR and CDR2 FQNEAQ (reference sequence). V was clipped by 1 base and J by 7 bases, with 4 bases between them. Here the CDR3 DNA reads TGTGCCAGCAGCTTAGACAGTGAAGCTTTCTTT. Translation: CASSLDSEAFF.

The gene calls are TRBV6-2 or TRBV6-3 and TRBJ2-7, with no clear D. V lost 0 bases and J 5 bases, leaving 8 bases between the germline ends. The CDR3 runs to 13 residues. Germline V gene data show CDR1 as MNHEY and CDR2 as SVGEGT. Here the CDR3 DNA reads TGTGCCAGCAGTTACTCTTGGCAGAACGAGCAGTACTTC. This encodes CASSYSWQNEQYF.

The J gene is TRBJ2-2, the V gene TRBV6-5; either TRBD1 or TRBD2 may supply D (5 bases each). CDR3 length: 12 residues. Looked up from germline, CDR1 is MNHEY and CDR2 is SVGAGI. Trimming left V 4 bases short and J 13 bases short, with 13 bases between. This chain's CDR3 is CASSSPERGLFF. The CDR3 nucleotides are TGTGCCAGCAGTTCCCCGGAGAGGGGGCTGTTTTTT.

The gene calls are TRBV29-1 and TRBJ1-5; 9 positions match TRBD1. V dropped 4 bases and J dropped 6; count of bases not matched to a gene: 7. Germline V gene sequence: CDR1 SQVTM, CDR2 ANQGSEA. CDR3 length equals 14 residues. DNA for the CDR3: TGCAGCGTTGGGGACAGGGTCTCCGGTCAGCCCCAGCATTTT. Its translation is CSVGDRVSGQPQHF.

CDR3 nucleotide sequence: TGCGCCAGCAGCACCCACTCAAAGGCCGATACGCAGTATTTT. Residues: CASSTHSKADTQYF. V and J are TRBV4-3 and TRBJ2-3; no firm D call. Germline-derived CDR1 and CDR2 are LGHNA and YSLEER. Trimming removed 5 bases at V and 6 bases at J, with 15 bases between. This CDR3 is 14 amino acids long.